This is a list of T cell receptor beta chains from one sample in a study of early T cells in non-severe SARS-CoV-2 infection. TCRdb analysed the 5' RACE reads with MiXCR anew, one entry per CDR3 protein. The sample contains approximately 50,000 distinct CDR3 sequences, 7.5% to 10% of which appear only once. Sequences were obtained from whole blood. These receptors all stem from an adult who was a healthcare worker with PCR-confirmed SARS-CoV-2 infection or an uninfected control (not recorded which). The CDR3 runs from the conserved cysteine through the conserved F or W. The order of the fields is clone size, D gene, J gene, V gene, CDR3 protein, CDR3 DNA. D genes are given only for firm matches. A clone size is listed for some rows: how often the clone was seen (once, few, many), or a class if it is expanded.

clone_size: many; d_call: TRBD2; j_call: TRBJ2-3; v_call: TRBV6-5; cdr3_aa: CASNTHLTAGGAGESTDTQYF; cdr3_nt: TGTGCCAGCAACACACACCTCACAGCGGGAGGAGCTGGCGAGAGCACAGATACGCAGTATTTT
clone_size: -; d_call: -; j_call: TRBJ2-2; v_call: TRBV29-1; cdr3_aa: CSVKRGGELFF; cdr3_nt: TGCAGCGTTAAAAGGGGCGGGGAGCTGTTTTTT
clone_size: few; d_call: -; j_call: TRBJ2-1; v_call: TRBV2; cdr3_aa: CASSEPGVSYNEQFF; cdr3_nt: TGTGCCAGCAGTGAGCCAGGGGTTTCCTACAATGAGCAGTTCTTC
clone_size: many; d_call: -; j_call: TRBJ1-1; v_call: TRBV7-9; cdr3_aa: CASSLNYPQAFF; cdr3_nt: TGTGCCAGCAGCTTAAACTATCCTCAAGCTTTCTTT
clone_size: many; d_call: -; j_call: TRBJ1-4; v_call: TRBV4-2; cdr3_aa: CASSPRFDRNEKLFF; cdr3_nt: TGTGCCAGCAGCCCGAGATTTGATCGCAATGAAAAACTGTTTTTT
clone_size: many; d_call: -; j_call: TRBJ2-1; v_call: TRBV7-9; cdr3_aa: CASSSPWRGTGEQFF; cdr3_nt: TGTGCCAGCAGCTCACCCTGGAGGGGAACCGGTGAGCAGTTCTTC
clone_size: -; d_call: -; j_call: TRBJ1-6; v_call: TRBV30; cdr3_aa: CAWSAGENSPLHF; cdr3_nt: TGTGCCTGGAGTGCAGGGGAAAATTCACCCCTCCACTTT
clone_size: -; d_call: TRBD1; j_call: TRBJ2-4; v_call: TRBV4-1; cdr3_aa: CASSREGPRGNIQYF; cdr3_nt: TGCGCCAGCAGCCGAGAGGGACCCAGGGGGAACATTCAGTACTTC
clone_size: many; d_call: -; j_call: TRBJ2-3; v_call: TRBV7-2; cdr3_aa: CASSLLSSWDTQYF; cdr3_nt: TGTGCCAGCAGCTTACTAAGCTCCTGGGATACGCAGTATTTT
clone_size: many; d_call: TRBD1; j_call: TRBJ1-2; v_call: TRBV12-3/TRBV12-4; cdr3_aa: CASKGTGPYGYTF; cdr3_nt: TGTGCCAGCAAGGGGACAGGGCCCTATGGCTACACCTTC
clone_size: medium-sized; d_call: -; j_call: TRBJ1-4; v_call: TRBV29-1; cdr3_aa: CSVCVGTNEKLFF; cdr3_nt: TGCAGCGTTTGTGTCGGTACTAATGAAAAACTGTTTTTT
clone_size: -; d_call: -; j_call: TRBJ2-3; v_call: TRBV12-3/TRBV12-4; cdr3_aa: CASSSPDTQYF; cdr3_nt: TGTGCCAGCAGCTCACCGGATACGCAGTATTTT
clone_size: few; d_call: -; j_call: TRBJ2-7; v_call: TRBV7-2; cdr3_aa: CASSSGRSSYEQYF; cdr3_nt: TGTGCCAGCAGCTCTGGAAGGAGCTCCTACGAGCAGTACTTC
clone_size: many; d_call: -; j_call: TRBJ2-3; v_call: TRBV29-1; cdr3_aa: CSAKGPSAGAHTDTQYF; cdr3_nt: TGCAGCGCAAAAGGGCCTAGCGCCGGTGCCCACACAGATACGCAGTATTTT
clone_size: few; d_call: -; j_call: TRBJ2-3; v_call: TRBV5-4; cdr3_aa: CASSLAPGGITDTQYF; cdr3_nt: TGTGCCAGCAGCCTAGCCCCTGGGGGCATCACAGATACGCAGTATTTT
clone_size: many; d_call: TRBD2; j_call: TRBJ2-7; v_call: TRBV7-2; cdr3_aa: CASSLGLAGTYEQYF; cdr3_nt: TGTGCCAGCAGCTTAGGACTAGCGGGAACCTACGAGCAGTACTTC
clone_size: many; d_call: -; j_call: TRBJ2-5; v_call: TRBV29-1; cdr3_aa: CSALRSGGQGETQYF; cdr3_nt: TGCAGCGCTCTACGTAGTGGGGGGCAGGGAGAGACCCAGTACTTC
clone_size: many; d_call: TRBD2; j_call: TRBJ2-2; v_call: TRBV19; cdr3_aa: CASSRLAGDTGELFF; cdr3_nt: TGTGCCAGTTCCCGACTAGCGGGAGACACCGGGGAGCTGTTTTTT
clone_size: many; d_call: -; j_call: TRBJ2-7; v_call: TRBV7-9; cdr3_aa: CASSAFLGDEQYF; cdr3_nt: TGTGCCAGCAGCGCCTTTCTTGGGGACGAGCAGTACTTC
clone_size: many; d_call: -; j_call: TRBJ2-2; v_call: TRBV13; cdr3_aa: CASSRARGTNTGELFF; cdr3_nt: TGTGCCAGCAGCCGAGCTCGGGGGACGAACACCGGGGAGCTGTTTTTT
clone_size: many; d_call: TRBD1; j_call: TRBJ2-2; v_call: TRBV12-3/TRBV12-4; cdr3_aa: CASSTDRGVTGELFF; cdr3_nt: TGTGCCAGCAGTACGGACAGGGGAGTCACCGGGGAGCTGTTTTTT
clone_size: many; d_call: -; j_call: TRBJ2-2; v_call: TRBV20-1; cdr3_aa: CSARGSGRNTGELFF; cdr3_nt: TGCAGTGCTAGAGGGAGCGGAAGGAACACCGGGGAGCTGTTTTTT
clone_size: -; d_call: -; j_call: TRBJ2-6; v_call: TRBV27; cdr3_aa: CASSFSSGANVLTF; cdr3_nt: TGTGCCAGCAGTTTTTCCTCTGGGGCCAACGTCCTGACTTTC
clone_size: -; d_call: TRBD2; j_call: TRBJ2-3; v_call: TRBV29-1; cdr3_aa: CSVDGLAGGSDTQYF; cdr3_nt: TGCAGCGTTGACGGACTAGCGGGAGGGTCAGATACGCAGTATTTT
clone_size: many; d_call: -; j_call: TRBJ1-6; v_call: TRBV12-3/TRBV12-4; cdr3_aa: CASTPGAGAGYNSPLHF; cdr3_nt: TGTGCCAGCACCCCAGGGGCAGGGGCTGGCTATAATTCACCCCTCCACTTT
clone_size: few; d_call: -; j_call: TRBJ2-7; v_call: TRBV28; cdr3_aa: CASSLVQGIYEQYF; cdr3_nt: TGTGCCAGCAGTTTAGTACAAGGAATCTACGAGCAGTACTTC
clone_size: -; d_call: -; j_call: TRBJ2-3; v_call: TRBV5-1; cdr3_aa: CASSLGRAEDTQYF; cdr3_nt: TGCGCCAGCAGCTTGGGCAGGGCGGAAGATACGCAGTATTTT
clone_size: -; d_call: TRBD1; j_call: TRBJ1-2; v_call: TRBV7-9; cdr3_aa: CASSPSGTGYGYTF; cdr3_nt: TGTGCCAGCAGCCCTAGCGGGACAGGCTATGGCTACACCTTC
clone_size: many; d_call: -; j_call: TRBJ1-3; v_call: TRBV7-2; cdr3_aa: CASSPDGRNTIYF; cdr3_nt: TGTGCCAGCAGCCCCGACGGTAGAAACACCATATATTTT
clone_size: many; d_call: TRBD2; j_call: TRBJ2-1; v_call: TRBV7-2; cdr3_aa: CASSLVAGGANEQFF; cdr3_nt: TGTGCCAGCAGCTTAGTAGCGGGAGGGGCCAATGAGCAGTTCTTC
clone_size: -; d_call: -; j_call: TRBJ2-1; v_call: TRBV12-5; cdr3_aa: CASGLQYNEQFF; cdr3_nt: TGTGCTAGTGGTTTGCAATACAATGAGCAGTTCTTC
clone_size: many; d_call: -; j_call: TRBJ2-7; v_call: TRBV29-1; cdr3_aa: CSVGHPQGRPEQYF; cdr3_nt: TGCAGCGTTGGCCACCCCCAGGGACGGCCCGAGCAGTACTTC
clone_size: few; d_call: -; j_call: TRBJ2-7; v_call: TRBV7-2; cdr3_aa: CASSFSGTLGEQYF; cdr3_nt: TGTGCCAGCAGCTTCTCCGGGACGCTCGGCGAGCAGTACTTC
clone_size: many; d_call: TRBD2; j_call: TRBJ2-1; v_call: TRBV9; cdr3_aa: CASSPLPSGRALNNEQFF; cdr3_nt: TGTGCCAGCAGCCCCTTACCTAGCGGCAGGGCGCTAAACAATGAGCAGTTCTTC
clone_size: -; d_call: -; j_call: TRBJ2-3; v_call: TRBV4-3; cdr3_aa: CASSHPPGASFSSAQYF; cdr3_nt: TGCGCCAGCAGCCACCCACCGGGAGCCTCCTTTTCGAGTGCGCAGTATTTT
clone_size: many; d_call: -; j_call: TRBJ2-2; v_call: TRBV3-1; cdr3_aa: CASRTGLTGELFF; cdr3_nt: TGTGCCAGCAGGACGGGTCTCACCGGGGAGCTGTTTTTT
clone_size: many; d_call: -; j_call: TRBJ1-2; v_call: TRBV7-8; cdr3_aa: CASSLADNYGYTF; cdr3_nt: TGTGCCAGCAGCTTAGCAGATAACTATGGCTACACCTTC
clone_size: -; d_call: -; j_call: TRBJ2-3; v_call: TRBV7-3; cdr3_aa: CASSLQSSRQTDTQYF; cdr3_nt: TGTGCCAGCAGCTTACAATCCAGCCGGCAGACAGATACGCAGTATTTT
clone_size: many; d_call: TRBD2; j_call: TRBJ2-1; v_call: TRBV7-9; cdr3_aa: CASSPGLAGGRGSDEQFF; cdr3_nt: TGTGCCAGCAGCCCGGGACTAGCGGGAGGTCGGGGTAGTGATGAGCAGTTCTTC